This entry describes one T cell receptor (beta chain). The germline gene is not matched at one end of the junction; a read error may be the cause. Genes and germline come from the mouse. Different DNA sequences within this sample yield the same CDR3. This sample's time point: mouse harvest day 14 after allogeneic transplant. Mouse grafts combined 10^7 T-cell-depleted bone marrow cells with 10^6 splenic CD5+ T cells. Sequencing used immunoSEQ multiplex PCR; TCRdb keeps in-frame clones, though not all of them. The sample contains 2,500 to 3,500 clones, 45% to 60% of which appear only once. This sample was included in a study of tissue T cells after allogeneic stem cell transplantation. The TCR originated in a female BALB/c mouse given C57BL/6 T cells with graft-versus-host disease after an allogeneic hematopoietic cell transplant. Source material: lymph node tissue.

The sequenced part of the CDR3 DNA is TGCGCCAGCAGGGACAGTAGTCAAAACACCTTGTAC. Translated, it gives CASRDSSQNTLY. The whole CDR3 region reads CASRDSSQNTLYF. The gene calls are TRBV26 and TRBJ2-4; TRBD1 matches at 7 bases. Read data end 1 residue before the CDR3 end; the end is taken from the germline J gene. The CDR3 contains 13 residues. Germline loops: CDR1 KGHPV, CDR2 FQNQEV (reference sequence).